The entry below describes one TCR beta chain. This sample was included in a study of blood T cell repertoires in COVID-19. Turning to the study itself: Samples of COVID-19 (acute and convalescent) were obtained from the United States, Italy and Spain. PBMCs, B-cell-depleted T cells, or T cells were the source of the cDNA or gDNA that made up the material.

As handled by the study authors: For nucleated cells, counts were estimated from reference gene primer amplification. Assay used: immunoSEQ multiplex PCR; TCRdb lists only in-frame clones, some missing. The D gene and trimming were derived from the DNA, and the V and J assignments and clone size from that table. Among approximately 65,000 clones listed, roughly nine tenths were seen once. The germline gives CDR1 MNHEY, CDR2 SMNVEV (reference sequence). With V trimmed by 5 bases and J by 6 bases, 8 bases remained unmatched. CDR3 length equals 17 residues. This TCR was sampled from a woman in her forties or fifties with active COVID-19. Sequencing input: peripheral blood. The chain links TRBV27 to TRBJ2-2; 14 bases map to TRBD2. The CDR3 nucleotides read TGTGCCAGCAGTAGATCCGGGACTAGCGGGAGTCCCGGGGAGCTGTTTTTT. Residues: CASSRSGTSGSPGELFF.